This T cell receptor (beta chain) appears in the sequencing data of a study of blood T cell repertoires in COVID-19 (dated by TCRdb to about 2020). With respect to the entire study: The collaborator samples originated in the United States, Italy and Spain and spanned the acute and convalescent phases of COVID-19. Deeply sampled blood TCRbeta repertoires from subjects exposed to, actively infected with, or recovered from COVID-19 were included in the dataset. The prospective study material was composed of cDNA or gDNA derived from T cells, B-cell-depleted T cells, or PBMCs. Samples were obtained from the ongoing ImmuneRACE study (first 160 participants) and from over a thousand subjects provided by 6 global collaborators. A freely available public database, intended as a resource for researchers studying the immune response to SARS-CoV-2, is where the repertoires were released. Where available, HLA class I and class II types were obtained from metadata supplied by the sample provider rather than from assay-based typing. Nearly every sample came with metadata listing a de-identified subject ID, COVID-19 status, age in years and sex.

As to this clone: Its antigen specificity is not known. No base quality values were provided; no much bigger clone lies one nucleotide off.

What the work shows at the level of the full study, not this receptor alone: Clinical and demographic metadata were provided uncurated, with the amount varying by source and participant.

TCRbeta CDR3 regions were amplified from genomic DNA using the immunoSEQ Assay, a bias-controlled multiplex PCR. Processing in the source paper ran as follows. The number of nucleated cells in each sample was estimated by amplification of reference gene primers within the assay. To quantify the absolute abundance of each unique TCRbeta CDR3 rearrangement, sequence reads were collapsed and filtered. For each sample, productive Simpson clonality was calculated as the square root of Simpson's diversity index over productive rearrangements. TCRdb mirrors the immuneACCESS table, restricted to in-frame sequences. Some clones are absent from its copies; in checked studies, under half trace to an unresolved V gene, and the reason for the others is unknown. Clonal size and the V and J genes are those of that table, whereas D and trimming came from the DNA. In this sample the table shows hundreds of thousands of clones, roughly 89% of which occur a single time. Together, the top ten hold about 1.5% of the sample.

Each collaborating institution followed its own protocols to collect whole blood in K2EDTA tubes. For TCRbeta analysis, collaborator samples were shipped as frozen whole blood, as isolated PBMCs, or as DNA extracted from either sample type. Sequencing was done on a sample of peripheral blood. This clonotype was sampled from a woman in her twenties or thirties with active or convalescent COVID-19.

The CDR3 amino acid sequence is: CASSRLGMGYTF. The DNA sequence is given as TGTGCCAGCAGCCGGCTAGGTATGGGCTACACCTTC. The chain is made from TRBV14 and TRBJ1-2, with the D gene not confidently named. The germline V gene gives CDR1 as SGHDN and CDR2 as FVKESK. Including the terminal cysteine and phenylalanine, the CDR3 comprises 12 residues. This entry keeps only the CDR3 DNA: 36 bases, framed from base 1. Between the V and J ends, shortened by 4 bases and 8 bases respectively, the junction contains 11 bases.